The rows below give T cell receptor beta chains drawn from one sample of a study of human T cells and chemical hapten exposure. One entry per CDR3 protein results from TCRdb running MiXCR on the RACE reads. The profile shows tens of thousands of distinct CDR3 sequences, about 10% of them singletons. This specimen was whole blood, taken in connection with sensitization to the hapten diphenylcyclopropenone (DPC). These receptors were obtained from a woman between 45 and 60 years old with alopecia areata. Some clones in this sample may be carry-over from other donors' samples. Each CDR3 is given with its conserved first and last residue. Fields, in order: J gene, clone size, V gene, D gene, CDR3 protein, CDR3 DNA. A D gene is named only where the DNA matches it firmly. Only part of the rows carry a size: once, few, many, or a class if the clone is expanded.

TRBJ1-5	.	TRBV19	.	CASTRRAWQPQHF	TGTGCCAGTACCCGGAGGGCTTGGCAGCCCCAGCATTTT
TRBJ2-1	.	TRBV20-1	.	CSSRPGSSYNEQFF	TGCAGTTCACGACCAGGGAGCTCCTACAATGAGCAGTTCTTC
TRBJ1-1	few	TRBV9	.	CASSAPGRLNTEAFF	TGTGCCAGCAGCGCACCTGGACGCCTGAACACTGAAGCTTTCTTT
TRBJ1-5	many	TRBV19	.	CASSIDTGSQHF	TGTGCCAGTAGTATAGACACGGGGTCCCAGCATTTT
TRBJ2-2	few	TRBV12-5	.	CASGLVRVDTGELFF	TGTGCTAGTGGTTTGGTAAGGGTGGATACCGGGGAGCTGTTTTTT
TRBJ2-7	.	TRBV11-2	TRBD1	CASGDSSYEQYF	TGTGCCAGCGGGGACAGTTCCTACGAGCAGTACTTC
TRBJ1-1	few	TRBV7-2	TRBD1	CASSLDRGDTEAFF	TGTGCCAGCAGCTTAGACAGGGGGGACACTGAAGCTTTCTTT
TRBJ1-3	few	TRBV20-1	TRBD1	CSATTPGQGPGNTIYF	TGCAGTGCTACCACTCCGGGACAGGGACCTGGAAACACCATATATTTT
TRBJ2-7	few	TRBV20-1	.	CSASSNWGEQYF	TGCAGTGCTAGTTCCAACTGGGGCGAGCAGTACTTC
TRBJ1-4	few	TRBV18	.	CASQGTANEKLFF	TGTGCCAGCCAAGGGACGGCTAATGAAAAACTGTTTTTT
TRBJ2-7	many	TRBV7-9	.	CASSLKQGTYEQYF	TGTGCCAGCAGCTTAAAACAGGGCACCTACGAGCAGTACTTC
TRBJ2-1	few	TRBV3-1	.	CASSQEVGARTTGQFF	TGTGCCAGCAGCCAAGAAGTGGGGGCACGGACGACGGGGCAGTTCTTC
TRBJ2-7	few	TRBV5-1	.	CASSYFSPGEDEQYF	TGCGCCAGCAGCTACTTCTCTCCAGGGGAGGACGAGCAGTACTTC
TRBJ2-7	.	TRBV28	.	CASTRGTSSRSEQYF	TGTGCCAGCACCCGGGGGACTTCCAGCAGGTCGGAGCAGTACTTC
TRBJ2-1	.	TRBV5-1	.	CASGSSALGRNEQFF	TGCGCCAGCGGCAGTTCAGCGCTAGGTCGCAATGAGCAGTTCTTC
TRBJ2-7	few	TRBV10-2	TRBD2	CASSSPGLAVEQYF	TGCGCCAGCAGCAGTCCGGGACTAGCGGTCGAGCAGTACTTC
TRBJ1-1	many	TRBV7-2	.	CASSLVRETEAFF	TGTGCCAGCAGCTTAGTTAGGGAGACTGAAGCTTTCTTT
TRBJ1-2	few	TRBV5-1	TRBD1	CASSLGQGASGGYTF	TGCGCCAGCAGCTTGGGACAGGGGGCCTCAGGTGGCTACACCTTC
TRBJ1-1	few	TRBV5-1	.	CASSLQSLNTEAFF	TGCGCCAGCAGCTTGCAAAGCCTAAACACTGAAGCTTTCTTT
TRBJ2-3	many	TRBV7-3	.	CASSQMGTQYF	TGTGCCAGCAGCCAAATGGGTACGCAGTATTTT
TRBJ2-3	many	TRBV29-1	.	CSVPRSGLETDTQYF	TGCAGCGTGCCCAGGTCAGGTCTTGAGACAGATACGCAGTATTTT
TRBJ2-2	many	TRBV3-1	.	CASSHGQPTPGELFF	TGTGCCAGCAGCCATGGACAACCCACACCCGGGGAGCTGTTTTTT
TRBJ1-6	.	TRBV11-3	.	CASSPSRNSPLHF	TGTGCCAGCAGCCCCTCCCGTAATTCACCCCTCCACTTT
TRBJ2-7	few	TRBV27	TRBD2	CASSAGGSGYEQYF	TGTGCCAGCAGCGCGGGGGGCTCTGGCTACGAGCAGTACTTC
TRBJ1-1	few	TRBV7-2	.	CASSLGGDRMNTEAFF	TGTGCCAGCAGCTTAGGAGGAGACAGGATGAACACTGAAGCTTTCTTT
TRBJ2-1	many	TRBV9	.	CASSPRVGESSYNEQFF	TGTGCCAGCAGCCCCCGGGTGGGGGAGAGCTCCTACAATGAGCAGTTCTTC
TRBJ2-1	many	TRBV5-1	TRBD2	CASSLTSGPSYNEQFF	TGCGCCAGCAGCCTGACTAGCGGGCCTTCCTACAATGAGCAGTTCTTC
TRBJ2-2	.	TRBV5-1	.	CASSLGGTLNTGELFF	TGCGCCAGCAGCTTGGGGGGCACACTGAACACCGGGGAGCTGTTTTTT
TRBJ2-7	few	TRBV7-2	.	CASSLARGGYYEQYF	TGTGCCAGCAGCTTAGCGCGCGGCGGGTACTACGAGCAGTACTTC
TRBJ1-2	many	TRBV24-1	TRBD1	CATSDTDRGRGYTF	TGTGCCACCAGTGATACCGACAGGGGCCGTGGCTACACCTTC
TRBJ2-5	few	TRBV11-2	TRBD2	CASSFPSGREKTQYF	TGTGCCAGCAGCTTTCCTAGCGGGAGGGAAAAGACCCAGTACTTC
TRBJ1-2	many	TRBV3-1	TRBD1	CASSHPGGEDYGYTF	TGTGCCAGCAGCCACCCAGGGGGCGAGGACTATGGCTACACCTTC
TRBJ2-3	many	TRBV7-3	.	CASSSAGQSQYF	TGTGCCAGCAGCTCTGCTGGTCAGTCGCAGTATTTT
TRBJ2-7	once	TRBV29-1	TRBD1	CSVRGQDPYEQYF	TGCAGCGTTCGTGGACAGGACCCTTACGAGCAGTACTTC
TRBJ2-2	.	TRBV29-1	TRBD1	CSVAGTANTGELFF	TGCAGCGTTGCTGGGACAGCGAACACCGGGGAGCTGTTTTTT
TRBJ2-7	many	TRBV29-1	TRBD2	CSVEDGTSGGAYEQYF	TGCAGCGTTGAAGACGGTACTAGCGGGGGAGCCTACGAGCAGTACTTC
TRBJ2-1	few	TRBV14	.	CASSSRGFPYNEQFF	TGTGCCAGCAGCTCCCGTGGGTTCCCCTACAATGAGCAGTTCTTC